The 6 T cell receptor beta chains reported below all come from one sample, sequenced in a study of T-cell reconstitution after alpha-beta-depleted transplantation in children. Preparation of the TCRbeta library used unique molecular identifiers. TCRdb recomputed calls from the PCR reads with MiXCR, one row per CDR3 protein. The sample holds approximately 210,000 distinct CDR3 sequences, roughly a sixth seen once. The sample here was PBMCs, mostly from graft donor cells, taken 360 days after TCRalphabeta/CD19-depleted stem cell transplant. These receptors all stem from a male patient under 10 years old who had a stem cell transplant for acute lymphoblastic leukemia, so the T cells may come from the graft donor.

This clonotype was seen just once. V and J are TRBV3-1 and TRBJ1-5; 9 nucleotides agree with TRBD1. CDR3 length: 16 residues. The J segment lost 4 bases and the V segment lost 5 bases, leaving 9 bases of the junction unmatched. CDR1 is LGHDT and CDR2 is YNNKEL in the germline V gene (reference sequence). CDR3 coding DNA: TGTGCCAGCAGCGGGACAGGGAGGGCCAGAAATCAGCCCCAGCATTTT. This translates into CASSGTGRARNQPQHF.

This clonotype was seen a handful of times. This sequence joins TRBV11-2 and TRBJ1-5; D is ambiguous. CDR1 SGHAT and CDR2 FQNNGV come from the germline V gene. This CDR3 contains 13 residues. Trimming pared 0 bases from V and 6 bases from J, leaving 6 bases between. DNA of the CDR3: TGTGCCAGCAGCTTAGATGAAGCTCAGCCCCAGCATTTT. Translation gives CASSLDEAQPQHF.

The chain combines TRBV5-1 with TRBJ2-3, with 7 positions matching TRBD1. The CDR3 is 17 residues long. Trimming removed 4 bases from V and 2 bases from J; junction bases left unmatched: 13. The V gene's germline CDR1 is SGHRS and CDR2 YFSETQ. CDR3 coding DNA: TGCGCCAGCAGCGGGCCCGAGGGACAGCCTACCACAGATACGCAGTATTTT. Protein product: CASSGPEGQPTTDTQYF. The entire variable domain, with the rest obtained from reference TRBV5-1 and TRBJ2-3, is as follows: KAGVTQTPRYLIKTRGQQVTLSCSPISGHRSVSWYQQTPGQGLQFLFEYFSETQRNKGNFPGRFSGRQFSNSRSEMNVSTLELGDSALYLCASSGPEGQPTTDTQYFGPGTRLTVL.

The chain uses TRBV25-1 and TRBJ1-4; 10 nucleotides align to TRBD1. CDR1 is MGHDK, CDR2 SYGVNS, per germline. Unmatched junction bases numbered 8, after V lost 9 bases and J lost 7 bases. This CDR3 contains 14 residues. CDR3 bases: TGTGCCAGTCAAGCTAGGACAGGGGGTGAAAAACTGTTTTTT. Translation gives CASQARTGGEKLFF. Variable domain in full (rest from reference TRBV25-1 and TRBJ1-4): EADIYQTPRYLVIGTGKKITLECSQTMGHDKMYWYQQDPGMELHLIHYSYGVNSTEKGDLSSESTVSRIRTEHFPLTLESARPSHTSQYLCASQARTGGEKLFFGSGTQLSVL.

The rearrangement links TRBV20-1 to TRBJ2-3; D may be TRBD1 (7 bases). Per the germline V gene, CDR1 is DFQATT and CDR2 is SNEGSKA (reference sequence). The CDR3 is 13 residues long. V was cut by 6 bases and J by 6 bases, with 16 bases left in between. CDR3 in DNA: TGCAGTGCCGGGCGGGGCAGGGGGGATACGCAGTATTTT. Translation gives CSAGRGRGDTQYF.

This clonotype was counted only a few times. The CDR3 bases are TGCGCCAGCAGCCAAGACGGGGACGCGTACTCTGGGGCCAACGTCCTGACTTTC. Residues: CASSQDGDAYSGANVLTF. V and J are TRBV4-1 and TRBJ2-6; perhaps D is TRBD1 or TRBD2 (5 bases each). V was shortened by 0 bases and J by 0 bases, with 12 bases between the two germline ends. Germline CDR1 reads MGHRA; CDR2 reads YSYEKL. The CDR3 runs 18 residues.